This entry is about one T cell receptor beta chain. Its antigen is currently unknown. Blood sampling was done at baseline, cycle 4 day 1, and cycle 7 day 1. This sample stems from a study of OX40 agonist ivuxolimab in advanced cancers. About the research overall: Patients with hepatocellular carcinoma, melanoma, renal cell or head and neck cancer made up the dose-escalation patients. Partial responses were recorded for three patients, including one with hepatocellular carcinoma and two with cutaneous melanoma. Regarding the study as a whole: Both CD4+ and CD8+ T cell populations in blood had undergone clonal expansion by week 6 at 0.1 to 3.0 mg/kg.

Trimming at V came to 3 bases and at J to 2 bases, leaving 8 bases not matched to a gene. Germline values: CDR1 SGHRS, CDR2 YFSETQ. This CDR3 is built from 16 residues. Clones were sequenced by immunoSEQ multiplex PCR, and TCRdb holds only the in-frame ones, with some missing. The data contain some 74,000 clones, less than 95% of them seen just once; the ten biggest clones take up about 0.3%. The sample was CD4+ or CD8+ T cells sorted from blood, taken in a trial of the OX40 agonist ivuxolimab. The sequence was obtained from an adult with an advanced solid tumor such as melanoma, head and neck, liver or kidney cancer. The rearrangement uses TRBV5-1 and TRBJ2-1; 7 bases are shared with TRBD1. CDR3 nucleotide sequence: TGCGCCAGCAGCTGGTATGACAGGGCGCCCTACAATGAGCAGTTCTTC. Protein product: CASSWYDRAPYNEQFF. Looking up the rest from reference TRBV5-1 and TRBJ2-1 gives the full variable domain: KAGVTQTPRYLIKTRGQQVTLSCSPISGHRSVSWYQQTPGQGLQFLFEYFSETQRNKGNFPGRFSGRQFSNSRSEMNVSTLELGDSALYLCASSWYDRAPYNEQFFGPGTRLTVL.